A single sample gave rise to the 31 T cell receptor beta chains below, sequenced in a study of CD8+CD57+ T cells in acquired aplastic anemia. TCR beta VDJ and CDR3 profiles were obtained from a genomic DNA template. TCRdb called the reads again in MiXCR, with one record for every CDR3 protein. Of fewer than 250,000 distinct CDR3 sequences in the sample, more than 40% were seen once. Sequenced patients had shown CD8+CD57+ cell expansion by flow cytometry. Material for sequencing was sorted CD4+, CD8+, or CD8+CD57+ T cells (not recorded which) from PBMCs. The source of these receptors is a human donor with aplastic anemia.

In its sample, this clonotype was seen once. At one boundary the junction diverges from the germline segment, which might be a read error. The rearrangement links TRBV5-1 to TRBJ1-6; D not certain. The germline V gene has CDR1 SGHRS and CDR2 YFSETQ. CDR3 size: 14 residues. CDR3 coding DNA: TGTGCCAGCAGCGTTCTCATGATAAATTCACCCCTCCACTTT. Translated: CASSVLMINSPLHF.

Points on this clonotype: Since a much larger clone is just one base distant, this may be a read error. The rearrangement uses TRBV27 and TRBJ2-6; unclear D gene. This CDR3 is built from 15 residues. V lost 3 bases and J lost 1, with 7 bases in between. CDR1 and CDR2 from the germline V gene are MNHEY and SMNVEV (reference sequence). The CDR3, as DNA: TGTGCCAGCAGTTTCGTAGTGTCTGGGGCCAACGTCCTGACTTTC. Amino acid sequence: CASSFVVSGANVLTF. The whole variable domain, remainder taken from reference TRBV27 and TRBJ2-6, is EAQVTQNPRYLITVTGKKLTVTCSQNMNHEYMSWYRQDPGLGLRQIYYSMNVEVTDKGDVPEGYKVSRKEKRNFPLILESPSPNQTSLYFCASSFVVSGANVLTFGAGSRLTVL.

The chain recombines TRBV7-6 with TRBJ1-3; D is unresolved. The CDR3 is 15 residues long. Germline CDR1 reads SGHVS; CDR2 reads FNYEAQ. Trimming took off 1 base at V and 0 bases at J, with 7 bases between the two ends. CDR3: CASSLVAGSGNTIYF. DNA for the CDR3: TGTGCCAGCAGCTTAGTGGCAGGCTCTGGAAACACCATATATTTT.

The gene calls are TRBV20-1 and TRBJ2-7; D remains unclear. CDR1 is DFQATT and CDR2 is SNEGSKA in the germline V gene (reference sequence). The CDR3 extends over 13 amino acids. V was pared by 2 bases and J by 2 bases, with 10 bases between. As DNA, the CDR3 is TGCAGTGCTAGACAAACAAATGCCTACGAGCAGTACTTC. Its translation is CSARQTNAYEQYF.

This clonotype showed up many times. The V gene is TRBV5-8, the J gene TRBJ2-3; no reliable D call. Between the trimmed V and J ends, which lost 3 bases and 3 bases, there was a span of 2 bases. The germline CDR1 and CDR2 sequences are SGHTS and YDEGEE. The CDR3 covers 11 residues. CDR3 region: CASSWTDTQYF. The CDR3 DNA follows: TGTGCCAGCAGCTGGACAGATACGCAGTATTTT.

This rearrangement joins TRBV6-1 to TRBJ2-7, with 7 positions matching TRBD1. J lost 1 base, V lost 3 bases, and 3 bases had no gene match. The CDR3 runs 14 residues. Germline V gene sequence: CDR1 MNHNS, CDR2 SASEGT. CDR3 nucleotides: TGTGCCAGCAGTGACCGGGACAGTTCCTACGAGCAGTACTTC. This sequence encodes CASSDRDSSYEQYF.

This clonotype was found many times. This chain connects TRBV20-1 to TRBJ1-3, with D maybe TRBD1 (6 bases). Germline V gene lookup returns CDR1 DFQATT and CDR2 SNEGSKA (reference sequence). V was shortened by 2 bases and J by 2 bases, with 16 bases between the two germline ends. The CDR3 has 16 residues. In nucleotides, the CDR3 is TGCAGTGCTAGAATTTTCCTGACAGGTCCTGGAAACACCATATATTTT. It yields the protein CSARIFLTGPGNTIYF.

Regarding this clonotype: This clone may be a read error of a much larger clone one base away. The J gene is TRBJ2-7, the V gene TRBV12-5; D not resolved. The CDR3 has 12 residues. Germline CDR1 reads LGHNT; CDR2 reads FRNRAP. V lost 1 base and J lost 8, with 9 bases in between. The DNA for the CDR3 is TGTGCTAGTGGTTTGGGAAACTGCAAGCAGTACTTC. Protein product: CASGLGNCKQYF.

This clonotype has only a few counts. The chain is built from TRBV19 and TRBJ2-4; D gene unclear. Trimming removed 5 bases from V and 0 bases from J, with 23 bases in between. In germline, CDR1 is LNHDA, CDR2 SQIVND (reference sequence). This CDR3 spans 19 amino acids. The CDR3 region has the DNA TGTGCCAGTAGTCAACCCCCGTCCTCAAACAAACTAGCCAAAAACATTCAGTACTTC. Encoded protein: CASSQPPSSNKLAKNIQYF. The variable domain in full, completed from reference TRBV19 and TRBJ2-4, reads DGGITQSPKYLFRKEGQNVTLSCEQNLNHDAMYWYRQDPGQGLRLIYYSQIVNDFQKGDIAEGYSVSREKKESFPLTVTSAQKNPTAFYLCASSQPPSSNKLAKNIQYFGAGTRLSVL.

This clonotype came up a few times. This chain's CDR3 is CASSYAVARLAGNEQFF. The DNA for the CDR3 is TGTGCCAGCAGTTACGCCGTCGCTAGACTAGCGGGCAATGAGCAGTTCTTC. This chain joins TRBV6-6 and TRBJ2-1, with 10 bases aligning to TRBD2. Trimming took 2 bases from V and 6 from J; bases not matched to a gene: 10. The length of the CDR3 is 17 residues. Germline V gene data show CDR1 as MNHNY and CDR2 as SVGAGI (reference sequence).

Remarks on this clonotype: A much larger clone lies a single base off, so this may be a read error. The chain uses TRBV6-6 and TRBJ2-7; TRBD1 matches 7 bases. CDR1 and CDR2 from the germline V gene are MNHNY and SVGAGI (reference sequence). This CDR3 contains 14 residues. In DNA, the CDR3 is TGTGCCGGCAGTTACTCTGGGACAGACTACGAGCAGTACTTC. Protein product: CAGSYSGTDYEQYF.

This clonotype was recorded many times. The V gene is TRBV25-1, the J gene TRBJ1-1; D is ambiguous. Trimming shortened V by 3 bases and J by 2 bases, and 7 bases separated the two germline ends. The length of the CDR3 is 13 residues. Germline V gene sequence: CDR1 MGHDK, CDR2 SYGVNS. Here the CDR3 DNA reads TGTGCCAGCAGTGACGGCAGCAACACTGAAGCTTTCTTT. Protein: CASSDGSNTEAFF.

The chain couples TRBV27 to TRBJ1-2; maybe TRBD1 (5 bases). V gave up 8 bases and J gave up 9 bases, with 28 bases separating them. The CDR3 contains 16 residues. CDR1 MNHEY and CDR2 SMNVEV come from the germline V gene (reference sequence). CDR3 loop: CASGPKPQGWTGSYTF. In DNA, the CDR3 is TGTGCCAGCGGGCCAAAGCCTCAGGGTTGGACGGGGAGCTACACCTTC.

The chain is built from TRBV7-8 and TRBJ1-1; 8 bases are a match to TRBD1. The CDR3 extends over 14 amino acids. V trimming: 7 bases; J trimming: 1 base; junction bases outside the gene matches: 5. CDR1 and CDR2 from the germline V gene are SGHVS and FQNEAQ. CDR3 coding DNA: TGTGCCAGCACCAACGGACAGGGGAACACTGAAGCTTTCTTT. This sequence encodes CASTNGQGNTEAFF.

This rearrangement joins TRBV7-9 to TRBJ1-2; D is perhaps TRBD1 (6 bases). With 4 bases removed from V and 1 base from J, the gap between germline ends came to 10 bases. CDR1 and CDR2 from the germline V gene are SEHNR and FQNEAQ (reference sequence). The CDR3 length is 14 residues. The CDR3 sequence: CASSSGHVNYGYTF. The CDR3 coding sequence is TGTGCCAGCAGCTCGGGACATGTTAACTATGGCTACACCTTC.

This chain links TRBV3-1 with TRBJ2-1, with 10 positions matching TRBD2. Trimming cost V 1 base and J 8 bases; bases outside gene matches: 8. This CDR3 has 16 amino acids. Germline V CDR1 and CDR2: LGHDT, YNNKEL (reference sequence). The DNA for the CDR3 is TGTGCCAGCAGCCAAGGGCCGACTAGCGGGTTCGATGAGCAGTTCTTC. Amino acids: CASSQGPTSGFDEQFF.

This rearrangement joins TRBV7-2 to TRBJ1-2; TRBD1 might be the D (5 bases). V lost 3 bases and J 5 bases, leaving 7 bases between the germline ends. Germline CDR1 and CDR2: SGHTA and FQGNSA. CDR3 length equals 12 residues. CDR3 region: CASSFDRYGYTF. CDR3 in DNA: TGTGCCAGCAGCTTTGACAGATATGGCTACACCTTC.

This clonotype was seen repeatedly, ten times or more. This chain uses TRBV9 with TRBJ2-5, with 14 positions matching TRBD2. Germline CDR1 and CDR2: SGDLS and YYNGEE. The CDR3 spans 16 residues. V was pared by 5 bases and J by 3 bases, with 6 bases of the junction left unmatched. The CDR3 DNA follows: TGTGCCAGCAGTAAACGACTAGCGGGAGGGGAAGAGACCCAGTACTTC. This codes for CASSKRLAGGEETQYF.

This clonotype was observed at least ten times. V and J are TRBV20-1 and TRBJ1-5; 8 bases are shared with TRBD1. Germline assignment: CDR1 DFQATT and CDR2 SNEGSKA (reference sequence). The CDR3 is made up of 15 amino acids. With 3 bases clipped from V and 2 bases from J, the junction kept 6 bases outside the gene matches. CDR3 DNA sequence: TGCAGTGCTAGTTTACCGACAGGGGGCAATCAGCCCCAGCATTTT. Its protein is CSASLPTGGNQPQHF.

The rearrangement links TRBV7-3 to TRBJ2-7, with 14 bases aligning to TRBD2. Trimming cost V 10 bases and J 4 bases; bases outside gene matches: 9. Germline CDR1 and CDR2: SGHTA and FQGTGA. The CDR3 runs to 15 residues. CDR3 in amino acids: CATSGGTSGGYEQYF. The CDR3 DNA reads as TGTGCCACCAGTGGCGGGACTAGCGGGGGATACGAGCAGTACTTC.

This chain joins TRBV4-1 and TRBJ2-4; tentatively, D is TRBD1 or TRBD2 (5 bases each). Trimming took off 3 bases at V and 1 base at J, with 13 bases between the two ends. CDR1 is MGHRA and CDR2 is YSYEKL in the germline V gene. The CDR3 is 16 residues long. The CDR3 protein is CASSQGVWPAKNIQYF. The DNA for the CDR3 is TGCGCCAGCAGCCAGGGGGTCTGGCCCGCCAAAAACATTCAGTACTTC.

The genes are TRBV29-1 and TRBJ2-3, with no clear D. Looked up from germline, CDR1 is SQVTM and CDR2 is ANQGSEA. V shed 6 bases and J shed 7 bases, with 11 bases lying between them. The length of the CDR3 is 11 residues. The CDR3 nucleotides are TGCAGCGTGGATAGGACGAATACGCAGTATTTT. Translated: CSVDRTNTQYF.

In the case of this clonotype: A much bigger clone sits one base away, suggesting this may be a read error. The J gene is TRBJ2-1, the V gene TRBV14, with D possibly TRBD2 on 5 matching bases. Trimming took off 0 bases at V and 10 bases at J, with 16 bases between the two ends. This CDR3 has 15 residues. Germline V CDR1 and CDR2: SGHDN, FVKESK. In DNA, the CDR3 is TGTGCCAGCAGCCAAGATCCGACGGAGGCCTACGAGCAGTTCTTC. Its protein is CASSQDPTEAYEQFF. Based on the CDR3 plus reference TRBV14 and TRBJ2-1, the full variable domain is EAGVTQFPSHSVIEKGQTVTLRCDPISGHDNLYWYRRVMGKEIKFLLHFVKESKQDESGMPNNRFLAERTGGTYSTLKVQPAELEDSGVYFCASSQDPTEAYEQFFGPGTRLTVL.

V usage is TRBV25-1 and J usage is TRBJ2-7; TRBD2 matches at 8 bases. The length of the CDR3 is 13 residues. The germline V gene encodes CDR1 MGHDK and CDR2 SYGVNS. The V gene end was trimmed by 10 bases and the J gene end by 2 bases; junction bases not matched to a gene: 7. CDR3 sequence reads: CATFGGATYEQYF. The CDR3 nucleotides are TGTGCCACCTTCGGGGGGGCCACCTACGAGCAGTACTTC.

The V gene is TRBV24-1, the J gene TRBJ2-5, with 7 positions matching TRBD2. This CDR3 comprises 16 residues. With 4 bases clipped from V and 5 bases from J, the junction kept 12 bases outside the gene matches. Germline V gene lookup returns CDR1 KGHDR and CDR2 SFDVKD. In nucleotides, the CDR3 is TGTGCCACCAGTGACCCTGGTGGGGGAGGGCGGGAGACCCAGTACTTC. It translates to CATSDPGGGGRETQYF.

The chain couples TRBV29-1 to TRBJ2-7; tentatively, D is TRBD1 (6 bases). This CDR3 is 14 amino acids long. Per germline, CDR1 SQVTM and CDR2 ANQGSEA. V was shortened by 5 bases and J by 4 bases, with 18 bases between the two germline ends. CDR3: CSVKPTGTGYEQYF. Here the CDR3 DNA reads TGCAGCGTTAAGCCGACAGGCACCGGATACGAGCAGTACTTC.

This clonotype was counted ten times or more. V gene TRBV27 combines with J gene TRBJ1-1, with D uncertain. The CDR3 covers 13 residues. V was shortened by 5 bases and J by 3 bases, with 10 bases between the two germline ends. Per the germline V gene, CDR1 is MNHEY and CDR2 is SMNVEV (reference sequence). The CDR3 nucleotides are TGTGCCAGCAGTCCCGGGCCGTACACTGAAGCTTTCTTT. Translating gives CASSPGPYTEAFF.

The genes are TRBV28 and TRBJ2-3; weak D call: TRBD1 (5 bases). Germline V lookup: CDR1 MDHEN, CDR2 SYDVKM. V lost 5 bases and J 1 base, leaving 13 bases between the germline ends. The CDR3 runs to 15 residues. CDR3 protein: CASSGRDSGTDTQYF. The CDR3 bases are TGTGCCAGCAGTGGCCGTGACAGTGGCACAGATACGCAGTATTTT.

The CDR3 reads CAWTNTDTQYF. The CDR3 DNA follows: TGTGCCTGGACCAACACAGATACGCAGTATTTT. The chain links TRBV30 to TRBJ2-3; no reliable D call. The CDR3 sequence is 11 residues long. From germline, CDR1 is GTSNPN and CDR2 SVGIG (reference sequence). Trimming cost V 4 bases and J 2 bases, with 4 bases left between them.

This rearrangement joins TRBV24-1 to TRBJ2-3, with unresolved D. The CDR3 is 13 amino acids. V was pared by 1 base and J by 3 bases, with 4 bases between. Germline-derived CDR1 and CDR2 are KGHDR and SFDVKD. CDR3 region: CATSDLGTDTQYF. CDR3 DNA: TGTGCCACCAGTGATTTAGGGACAGATACGCAGTATTTT.

The table lists this clonotype with many counts. This chain links TRBV29-1 with TRBJ2-7; 8 bases fit TRBD1. The trim removed 3 bases at V and 2 bases at J, leaving 9 bases unmatched. The CDR3 is 15 amino acids. From germline, CDR1 is SQVTM and CDR2 ANQGSEA. The CDR3 sequence is CSVEAPTGGPYEQYF. CDR3 DNA sequence: TGCAGCGTTGAGGCCCCCACAGGGGGACCCTACGAGCAGTACTTC.